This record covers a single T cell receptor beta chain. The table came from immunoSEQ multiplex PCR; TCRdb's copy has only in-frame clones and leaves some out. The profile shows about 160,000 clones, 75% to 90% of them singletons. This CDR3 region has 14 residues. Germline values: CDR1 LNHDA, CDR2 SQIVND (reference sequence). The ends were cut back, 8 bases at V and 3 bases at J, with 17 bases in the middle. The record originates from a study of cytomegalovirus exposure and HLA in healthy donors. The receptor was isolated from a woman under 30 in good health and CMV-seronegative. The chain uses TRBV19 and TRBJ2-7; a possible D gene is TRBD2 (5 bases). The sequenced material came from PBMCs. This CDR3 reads CASRRTGSSYEQYF. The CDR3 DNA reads TGTGCCAGTCGTAGGACGGGATCTAGCTACGAGCAGTACTTC.